This T cell receptor beta chain appears in the sequencing data of a study of cytotoxic CD8 clonotypes in ibrutinib-treated CLL. On the study more broadly: Included were about 11 relapsed/refractory and roughly 15 treatment-naive patients, of whom 17 to 18 were IGHV unmutated. Partial responses numbered approximately 24 and complete responses 2; after a median about six years, roughly 14 stayed remitted and about twelve progressed. Study-level findings and limits: At ibrutinib response, clonality increased, and at progression it declined back toward baseline. Sustained-remission patients were sampled at different times than progressing patients were.

The CDR3 has 13 amino acids. V shed 9 bases and J shed 0 bases, with 7 bases lying between them. Germline CDR1 SGHKS, CDR2 YYEKEE (reference sequence). To note about this clone: The antigen is undetermined.

Clones were read by immunoSEQ multiplex PCR, and TCRdb kept only the in-frame ones, dropping some. The data show roughly 300,000 clones, roughly four fifths seen once. Sequencing used PBMCs, obtained at disease progression, from a patient treated with ibrutinib. The sequence was obtained from a human donor with chronic lymphocytic leukemia. The chain has TRBV5-5 and TRBJ2-6; D unclear. The CDR3 bases are TGTGCCACCGGCAACTCTGGGGCCAACGTCCTGACTTTC. Translation gives CATGNSGANVLTF.